This T cell receptor (beta chain) originates from a study of T-cell reconstitution after alpha-beta-depleted transplantation in children. Researchers prepared the TCRbeta library using unique molecular identifiers, the study reports. Each CDR3 protein is one row after TCRdb ran MiXCR on the PCR reads. The repertoire includes 380,000 or so distinct CDR3 sequences, roughly 14% of them detected once, and about 4.5% sits in the top ten. Many counts were recorded for this clonotype. Germline CDR1 SNHLY, CDR2 FYNNEI. The CDR3 consists of 13 residues. V lost 5 bases to trimming and J lost 1 base, with 9 bases between them.

This sequence joins TRBV2 and TRBJ2-7; possible D gene TRBD1, 6 bases. The source material was PBMCs, sampled from the stem cell graft. The clonotype originates from a human donor who donated a stem cell graft to a child with Fanconi anemia. The CDR3 loop is CASSHRESYEQYV. CDR3 DNA: TGTGCCAGCAGTCACAGGGAGTCCTACGAGCAGTACGTC.